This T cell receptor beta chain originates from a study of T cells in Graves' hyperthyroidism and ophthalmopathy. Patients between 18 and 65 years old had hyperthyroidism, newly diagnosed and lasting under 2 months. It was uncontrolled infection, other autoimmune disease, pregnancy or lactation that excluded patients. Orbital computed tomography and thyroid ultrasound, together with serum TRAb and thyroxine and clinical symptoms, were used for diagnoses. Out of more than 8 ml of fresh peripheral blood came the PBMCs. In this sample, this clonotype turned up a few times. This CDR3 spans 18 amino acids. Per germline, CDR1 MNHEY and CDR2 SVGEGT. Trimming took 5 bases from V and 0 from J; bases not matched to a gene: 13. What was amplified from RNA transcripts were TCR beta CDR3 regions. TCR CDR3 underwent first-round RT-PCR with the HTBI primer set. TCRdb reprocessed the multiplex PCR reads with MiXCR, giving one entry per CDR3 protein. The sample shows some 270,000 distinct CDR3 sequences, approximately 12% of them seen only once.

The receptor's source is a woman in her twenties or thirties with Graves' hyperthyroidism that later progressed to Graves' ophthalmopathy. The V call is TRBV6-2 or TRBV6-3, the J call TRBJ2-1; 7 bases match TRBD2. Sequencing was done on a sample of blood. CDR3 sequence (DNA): TGTGCCAGCAGTCCGGACTCGGGACTAACAAGCTCCTACAATGAGCAGTTCTTC. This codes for CASSPDSGLTSSYNEQFF.